This T cell receptor beta chain was found in a study of OX40 agonist ivuxolimab in advanced cancers. Study-wide context: Ivuxolimab, which targeted the costimulatory receptor OX40 (CD134), was an agonistic, fully human IgG2 monoclonal antibody. Patients were allowed to have had prior anti-PD-1, anti-PD-L1 or anti-CTLA-4 therapy, and 40% of the dose-escalation patients had previously received checkpoint inhibitors. The point of sequencing TCRbeta in the periphery was to test whether ivuxolimab changed TCR sequence diversity and drove clonal T-cell expansion. Partial responses occurred in three dose-escalation patients: two with cutaneous melanoma and one with hepatocellular carcinoma. The paper reports the monotherapy dose-escalation portion (N ≈ 50 patients) of the phase I ivuxolimab trial. Among the roughly 52 dose-escalation patients, around 20 had hepatocellular carcinoma, roughly 15 melanoma, 9 renal cell carcinoma and 9 head and neck cancer. Intravenous ivuxolimab was administered to patients every 2 weeks at six dose levels: 0.01, 0.1, 0.3, 1.5, 3 and 10 mg/kg. In the dose-escalation cohort, 75% to 90% of patients were male, and the mean age was 60 years with a range of roughly 20 to 85. What the authors observed across the whole study: The antigen specificity of the peripheral T cells that underwent clonal expansion was not determined. At doses of 0.1 to 3.0 mg/kg, clonal expansion of both CD4+ and CD8+ T cells in blood was seen between baseline and week 6. In partial responders in the 0.1-3.0 mg/kg groups, normalized peripheral clonal expansion was found to be among the lowest, especially among CD8+ T cells. After ivuxolimab, expanded clones were on average more numerous among CD8+ T cells than among CD4+ T cells. Low levels of normalized T-cell clonal expansion were also seen in some patients who did not respond.

Notes on this clone: The antigen it binds to is not known. Per-base quality was not reported, and no clone a single base away is much larger than it.

For sequencing of the TCRbeta CDR3 region, genomic DNA was extracted from the sorted cells. TCRbeta CDR3 regions were sequenced using the immunoSEQ Assay. Entries here come from immuneACCESS through TCRdb and include only in-frame sequences with V and J called. Some clones fail to appear in such tables; in the studies checked, an unresolved V gene covers under half of the shortfall, and the cause of the remainder is unknown. This sample holds around 70,000 clones; around four fifths were observed only once. Almost 6% of the sample belongs to the ten largest clones. Patients with autoimmune disease history or receiving systemic immunosuppression were excluded from the trial. In every dose cohort, peripheral blood was drawn for TCR sequencing at baseline, cycle 4 day 1, and cycle 7 day 1. Samples came from an open-label, multicenter, first-in-human phase I dose-escalation trial of ivuxolimab. The trial enrolled adults with locally advanced or metastatic head and neck squamous cell, hepatocellular, melanoma or renal cell carcinoma. Before TCR sequencing, CD4+ T cells and CD8+ T cells were sorted from peripheral blood as separate populations.

The CDR3 numbers 14 residues from cysteine through phenylalanine. CDR3 DNA only is kept here, 42 bases in frame from base 1. Based on the germline V gene (reference sequence), the CDR1 and CDR2 sequences are GTSNPN and SVGIG. V is cut back by 0 bases and J by 7 bases, with 3 bases in the junction unmatched. The chain uses TRBV30 and TRBJ1-6; TRBD1 lines up with 7 middle nucleotides. The sequence came from an adult with an advanced solid tumor such as melanoma, head and neck, liver or kidney cancer. The sequencing here drew on CD4+ or CD8+ T cells sorted from blood, taken in a trial of the OX40 agonist ivuxolimab. This receptor carries the CDR3 CAWSVQGRNSPLHF. The bases are TGTGCCTGGAGTGTACAGGGGCGGAATTCACCCCTCCACTTT. When the CDR3 is completed using the reference TRBV30 and TRBJ1-6 genes on either side, the full variable domain is SQTIHQWPATLVQPVGSPLSLECTVEGTSNPNLYWYRQAAGRGLQLLFYSVGIGQISSEVPQNLSASRPQDRQFILSSKKLLLSDSGFYLCAWSVQGRNSPLHFGNGTRLTVT.